This is a list of T cell receptor beta chains from one sample in a study of blood T cells in healthy people across ages. TCRdb independently ran MiXCR on the 5' RACE reads; one entry per CDR3 protein. Of some 700,000 distinct CDR3 sequences listed, over 20% are singletons. The sample comprised blood. Source of these receptors: a man between 65 and 79 years old in good health. Each CDR3 is given with its conserved first and last residue. The D gene is left open where the match is weak. Clone size, where shown, is once, few, many, or a class for clones that have expanded.

j_gene	len	abundance	d_gene	v_gene	CDR3nt	CDR3aa
TRBJ2-5	13	few	TRBD2	TRBV12-3/TRBV12-4	TGTGCCAGCAGTCGGGGGGGGTTGGTGACCCAGTACTTC	CASSRGGLVTQYF
TRBJ2-5	16	NA	TRBD2	TRBV20-1	TGCAGTGCTTCTCTAGCGGGGGGGATTAGAAGAGAGACCCAGTACTTC	CSASLAGGIRRETQYF
TRBJ1-1	13	many	NA	TRBV5-5	TGTGCCAGCAGCTTCGCAGTGAACACTGAAGCTTTCTTT	CASSFAVNTEAFF
TRBJ2-1	18	few	TRBD2	TRBV4-2	TGTGCCAGCAGCCAAGCCCTCGGGACTAGCGGACTATCCGTGGCGCAGTTCTTC	CASSQALGTSGLSVAQFF
TRBJ2-1	12	few	NA	TRBV12-5	TGTGCTAGTGGTTTGTGGGTCGATGAGCAGTTCTTC	CASGLWVDEQFF
TRBJ2-3	17	NA	NA	TRBV2	TGTGCCAGCAGGGAGATGCGAGGGCCCAAGGACACAGATACGCAGTATTTT	CASREMRGPKDTDTQYF
TRBJ1-4	16	NA	NA	TRBV5-5	TGTGCCAGCAGCTTGCTCCTGGCGGGTTTTGACAGAAAACTGTTTTTT	CASSLLLAGFDRKLFF
TRBJ2-2	15	few	TRBD1	TRBV5-1	TGCGCCAGCGGCTTGACAGGGGGCACGACCGGGGAGCTGTTTTTT	CASGLTGGTTGELFF
TRBJ2-5	15	few	NA	TRBV15	TGTGCCACCAGCAGAGATTACAACAACCAAGAGACCCAGTACTTC	CATSRDYNNQETQYF
TRBJ2-1	15	NA	TRBD2	TRBV5-1	TGCGCCAGCAGCTCTGGGACTAGCGGCCACAATGAGCAGTTCTTC	CASSSGTSGHNEQFF
TRBJ1-1	14	few	TRBD1	TRBV7-9	TGTGCCAGCAGCTTAGAGGAGTTCAGGGGGGAAGCTTTCTTT	CASSLEEFRGEAFF
TRBJ2-1	14	NA	NA	TRBV9	TGTGCCAGCAGCGTAGACGGACGAGACAATGAGCAGTTCTTC	CASSVDGRDNEQFF
TRBJ2-7	15	NA	NA	TRBV7-2	TGTGCCAGCAGCTTCCAGGGGTCGTCATATTACGAGCAGTACTTC	CASSFQGSSYYEQYF
TRBJ2-4	15	few	NA	TRBV29-1	TGCAGCGTTGGAGTCTCTTCTGTTGTAAAAAACATTCAGTACTTC	CSVGVSSVVKNIQYF
TRBJ2-5	15	few	NA	TRBV4-1	TGCGCCAGCAGCCAAGATCCCTCGCGGGTAGAGACCCAGTACTTC	CASSQDPSRVETQYF
TRBJ1-2	16	NA	TRBD1	TRBV20-1	TGCAGTGCCAGAGACCGGGACAGGGACTTTGACTATGGCTACACCTTC	CSARDRDRDFDYGYTF
TRBJ2-1	16	NA	TRBD2	TRBV4-3	TGCGCCAGCAGCCTCGCCGGGAGGGGCCACGGGAATGAGCAGTTCTTC	CASSLAGRGHGNEQFF